One and the same sample provided the 2 T cell receptor beta chains below, sequenced in a study of human T cells and chemical hapten exposure. Time point here: patch test 2, 6 weeks after DPC sensitization. The treatment denotes: therapeutic diphenylcyclopropenone sensitization with weekly scalp DPC. MiXCR, applied by TCRdb to the RACE reads, yields one record per CDR3 protein. This table holds 85,000 to 100,000 distinct CDR3 sequences, 9.5% to 11% found once. Sequenced material: whole blood, taken in connection with sensitization to the hapten diphenylcyclopropenone (DPC). Receptors originate from a man aged 35 to 55 with alopecia areata. Some clones in this sample may be carry-over from other donors' samples.

This clonotype was seen only a few times. The rearrangement links TRBV5-1 to TRBJ2-5; D is unresolved. The V end was cut by 4 bases, the J end by 4 bases, with 14 bases between. Germline values: CDR1 SGHRS, CDR2 YFSETQ. The CDR3 sequence is 14 residues long. The chain's CDR3 is CASSPVGSTETQYF. Here the CDR3 DNA reads TGCGCCAGCAGCCCTGTGGGGTCTACAGAGACCCAGTACTTC.

This clonotype was counted a few times. V gene TRBV3-1 combines with J gene TRBJ2-7; either TRBD1 or TRBD2 may supply D (5 bases each). Germline CDR1 reads LGHDT; CDR2 reads YNNKEL (reference sequence). The CDR3 runs to 16 residues. V lost 5 bases and J lost 8, with 25 bases in between. CDR3 amino acids: CASSEPPGQGILQQYF. The CDR3 region has the DNA TGTGCCAGCAGCGAACCTCCGGGGCAAGGGATACTACAGCAGTACTTC.